The T cell receptor beta chain under discussion was sequenced for a study of response to subunit inactivated influenza vaccine. General study results and limits: The authors proposed limited new T cell recruitment per seasonal influenza vaccination.

Germline V gives CDR1 SNHLY, CDR2 FYNNEI. This CDR3 has 11 residues. V was shortened by 11 bases and J by 3 bases, with 8 bases between the two germline ends. Each CDR3 protein gets one entry after TCRdb re-called the RT-PCR reads with MiXCR. The data hold roughly 700,000 distinct CDR3 sequences, with approximately 15% observed a single time. Remarks on this clonotype: The antigen is undetermined.

The TCR comes from a man between 45 and 60 years old who received an inactivated influenza vaccine. The starting material was PBMCs from blood, obtained 14 days before vaccination. The genes are TRBV2 and TRBJ2-1, with a tentative D call TRBD2 (6 bases). CDR3 in DNA: TGTGCCGGAGGGAACTACAATGAGCAGTTCTTC. Its translation is CAGGNYNEQFF.